A single sample is the source of the 22 T cell receptor beta chains below, sequenced in a study of T-cell reconstitution after alpha-beta-depleted transplantation in children. Unique molecular identifiers featured in how the TCRbeta library was prepared. TCRdb recomputed calls from the PCR reads with MiXCR, one row per CDR3 protein. The table shows about 110,000 distinct CDR3 sequences, with approximately 6.9% occurring only once. Material: PBMCs, mostly from graft donor cells, obtained 360 days after TCRalphabeta/CD19-depleted stem cell transplant. The receptor set was obtained from a male patient between 2 and 9 years old who had a stem cell transplant for acute lymphoblastic leukemia, so the T cells may come from the graft donor.

This clonotype was counted between two and nine times. The V gene is TRBV6-4, the J gene TRBJ2-1; the D gene is possibly TRBD1 (5 bases). Trimming shortened V by 8 bases and J by 5 bases, and 19 bases separated the two germline ends. The CDR3 totals 15 residues. The germline gives CDR1 MRHNA, CDR2 SNTAGT. The CDR3 loop is CASAVHRFPNNEQFF. In DNA, the CDR3 is TGTGCCAGCGCAGTACACAGGTTCCCCAACAATGAGCAGTTCTTC.

Many counts were recorded for this clonotype. The chain employs TRBV5-1 and TRBJ2-7, with 7 bases aligning to TRBD1. V lost 1 base to trimming and J lost 6 bases; unmatched junction nucleotides: 4. The CDR3 is made up of 13 amino acids. Germline lookup yields CDR1 SGHRS and CDR2 YFSETQ. CDR3 DNA sequence: TGCGCCAGCAGCTTGACAGGGGATGGCGAGCAGTACTTC. As protein: CASSLTGDGEQYF. The variable domain in full, completed from reference TRBV5-1 and TRBJ2-7, reads KAGVTQTPRYLIKTRGQQVTLSCSPISGHRSVSWYQQTPGQGLQFLFEYFSETQRNKGNFPGRFSGRQFSNSRSEMNVSTLELGDSALYLCASSLTGDGEQYFGPGTRLTVT.

This sequence joins TRBV7-6 and TRBJ2-2; either TRBD1 or TRBD2 may fit D (6 bases each). Trimming shortened V by 5 bases and J by 6 bases, and 10 bases separated the two germline ends. The CDR3 is 13 amino acids. Germline-derived CDR1 and CDR2 are SGHVS and FNYEAQ. CDR3 sequence: CASSQRGAGELFF. The CDR3 DNA sequence: TGTGCCAGCAGCCAGAGGGGGGCCGGGGAGCTGTTTTTT.

This clonotype was observed at least ten times. The chain joins TRBV5-6 to TRBJ2-1, with D possibly matching TRBD2 (7 bases). Germline CDR1 reads SGHDT; CDR2 reads YYEEEE. Trimming stripped 3 bases from V and 8 bases from J, with 15 bases between. The CDR3 spans 14 residues. The DNA for the CDR3 is TGTGCCAGCAGCTATATAGGGGGGGCGGATGAGCAGTTCTTC. It specifies CASSYIGGADEQFF.

Ten or more counts support this clonotype. The chain uses TRBV28 and TRBJ2-1; a weak D match, TRBD2 (6 bases). Looked up from germline, CDR1 is MDHEN and CDR2 is SYDVKM. Trimming removed 5 bases from V and 7 bases from J, with 21 bases in between. The CDR3 runs to 16 residues. CDR3 sequence reads: CASSTPAGFTGNEQFF. The CDR3 DNA sequence: TGTGCCAGCAGTACCCCAGCGGGCTTTACGGGAAATGAGCAGTTCTTC.

As to this clonotype: This may come from a read error, since a much larger clone is one base off. This chain joins TRBV29-1 and TRBJ1-1, with 8 bases matching TRBD1. CDR1 and CDR2 (germline): SQVTM, ANQGSEA. This CDR3 region has 10 residues. The CDR3 bases are TGCAGCGTTCTGGACAGGGTACCTATCTTT. Translating it yields CSVLDRVPIF. The full variable domain, in which reference TRBV29-1 and TRBJ1-1 provide the parts outside the CDR3, is SAVISQKPSRDICQRGTSLTIQCQVDSQVTMMFWYRQQPGQSLTLIATANQGSEATYESGFVIDKFPISRPNLTFSTLTVSNMSPEDSSIYLCSVLDRVPIFGQGTRLTVV.

This clonotype appeared many times. The genes are TRBV28 and TRBJ2-3; D is perhaps TRBD2 (6 bases). The V gene's germline CDR1 is MDHEN and CDR2 SYDVKM. The CDR3 loop spans 17 amino acids. V lost 3 bases and J lost 0, with 16 bases in between. CDR3 residues: CASSFRRREPSTDTQYF. In nucleotides, the CDR3 is TGTGCCAGCAGTTTTCGTAGGAGGGAGCCTAGCACAGATACGCAGTATTTT.

This clonotype has just a few counts. The V and J genes are TRBV4-3 and TRBJ2-7; 8 nucleotides line up with TRBD2. Unmatched junction bases numbered 10, after V lost 4 bases and J lost 5 bases. This CDR3 region has 15 residues. Germline CDR1 LGHNA, CDR2 YSLEER. The CDR3 DNA follows: TGCGCCAGCAGCCCGGACGGCGGGAGGAAACACGAGCAGTACTTC. Protein product: CASSPDGGRKHEQYF.

The rearrangement uses TRBV5-1 and TRBJ1-3; D not certain. The CDR3 consists of 12 residues. V lost 2 bases and J lost 4, with 4 bases in between. Germline CDR1 reads SGHRS; CDR2 reads YFSETQ. In DNA form, the CDR3 reads TGCGCCAGCAGCTTCGGAGGAAACACCATATATTTT. The encoded protein is CASSFGGNTIYF.

In this sample, this clonotype turned up a few times. Here the CDR3 reads CASSETRFQETQYF. The CDR3 nucleotides are TGTGCCAGCAGCGAGACAAGATTCCAAGAGACCCAGTACTTC. The rearrangement links TRBV25-1 to TRBJ2-5, with D hard to call. The CDR3 runs 14 residues. V was shortened by 6 bases and J by 1 base, with 12 bases between the two germline ends. Germline-derived CDR1 and CDR2 are MGHDK and SYGVNS.

The CDR3 sequence: CASNPIEQLTGVGFGQYF. The CDR3 nucleotides read TGTGCCAGCAACCCTATCGAACAATTGACGGGGGTGGGGTTCGGGCAGTACTTC. The chain couples TRBV28 to TRBJ2-7, with a tentative D call TRBD2 (6 bases). Trimming left V 7 bases short and J 9 bases short, with 34 bases between. In germline, CDR1 is MDHEN, CDR2 SYDVKM. The CDR3 contains 18 residues.

A few counts support this clonotype. V and J are TRBV9 and TRBJ1-2; 8 bases are shared with TRBD1. The ends lost 4 bases at V and 3 bases at J; junction bases unmatched: 8. The CDR3 is 15 amino acids. Per germline, CDR1 SGDLS and CDR2 YYNGEE. The CDR3 loop is CASSLQGARDYGYTF. The CDR3 DNA sequence: TGTGCCAGCAGCCTCCAGGGGGCGCGGGACTATGGCTACACCTTC.

This clonotype was seen a few times. This chain joins TRBV28 and TRBJ2-5, with 7 bases identical to TRBD1. This CDR3 comprises 18 residues. Looked up from germline, CDR1 is MDHEN and CDR2 is SYDVKM. The J segment lost 1 base and the V segment lost 2 bases, leaving 13 bases of the junction unmatched. The CDR3 loop is CASSLDPDRDPLQETQYF. Here the CDR3 DNA reads TGTGCCAGCAGTTTAGACCCTGACAGGGATCCCCTCCAAGAGACCCAGTACTTC.

In its sample, this clonotype was seen many times. The gene calls are TRBV11-2 and TRBJ2-3; 14 positions agree with TRBD2. This CDR3 contains 19 residues. With 7 bases clipped from V and 4 bases from J, the junction kept 16 bases outside the gene matches. CDR1 SGHAT and CDR2 FQNNGV come from the germline V gene. The CDR3 bases are TGTGCCAGCAAAGGATTCGGGACTAGCGGGAGAGGGGGCGCAGATACGCAGTATTTT. It yields the protein CASKGFGTSGRGGADTQYF.

V usage is TRBV14 and J usage is TRBJ2-7; TRBD1 agrees at 9 bases. The CDR3 has 15 residues. The J segment lost 7 bases and the V segment lost 2 bases, leaving 9 bases of the junction unmatched. Per germline, CDR1 SGHDN and CDR2 FVKESK. In DNA form, the CDR3 reads TGTGCCAGCAGCCAATCGACAGGGGGAGGATGGGAGCAGTACTTC. Its protein is CASSQSTGGGWEQYF.

This clonotype was observed many times. The CDR3 nucleotides read TGCAGCGCCCCGGGACTAGTGGCCGGGGAGCTGTTTTTT. Encoded protein: CSAPGLVAGELFF. The V and J genes are TRBV29-1 and TRBJ2-2; 8 nucleotides agree with TRBD2. Germline V gene data show CDR1 as SQVTM and CDR2 as ANQGSEA. There are 13 residues in the CDR3. J lost 6 bases, V lost 7 bases, and 7 bases had no gene match.

This clonotype was counted ten times or more. The rearrangement uses TRBV28 and TRBJ2-2; TRBD2 is a possible D gene (6 bases). The V gene lost 2 bases and the J gene lost 2 bases, with 12 bases spanning the gap. The length of the CDR3 is 16 residues. Germline V gene data show CDR1 as MDHEN and CDR2 as SYDVKM. CDR3 nucleotide sequence: TGTGCCAGCAGTTTACCGAGACTAGGTAACACCGGGGAGCTGTTTTTT. Its protein product is CASSLPRLGNTGELFF.

In DNA form, the CDR3 reads TGTGCCAGCAGCCATCGGGACGGGGGTGCCAATGAGCAGTTCTTC. It yields the protein CASSHRDGGANEQFF. The V gene is TRBV7-2, the J gene TRBJ2-1, with D possibly TRBD2 on 6 matching bases. Germline assignment: CDR1 SGHTA and CDR2 FQGNSA. The CDR3 spans 15 residues. V dropped 5 bases and J dropped 6 bases, with 17 bases sitting between them.

This clonotype was picked up many times. The gene calls are TRBV11-1 and TRBJ2-1; D unclear. The CDR3 has 13 amino acids. Germline V lookup: CDR1 SGHAT, CDR2 FQDESV (reference sequence). Trimming left V 10 bases short and J 5 bases short, with 15 bases between. Written as DNA, the CDR3 is TGTGCCATTCCGACTGGGAAGGACAATGAGCAGTTCTTC. Protein product: CAIPTGKDNEQFF. The full variable domain, in which reference TRBV11-1 and TRBJ2-1 provide the parts outside the CDR3, is EAEVAQSPRYKITEKSQAVAFWCDPISGHATLYWYRQILGQGPELLVQFQDESVVDDSQLPKDRFSAERLKGVDSTLKIQPAELGDSAMYLCAIPTGKDNEQFFGPGTRLTVL.

The table lists this clonotype with many counts. The chain links TRBV6-5 to TRBJ2-7; D not resolved. CDR1 and CDR2 from the germline V gene are MNHEY and SVGAGI. The CDR3 runs to 16 residues. Trimming cost V 0 bases and J 0 bases, with 12 bases left between them. This chain's CDR3 is CASSYSDSKGSYEQYF. CDR3 DNA sequence: TGTGCCAGCAGTTACTCGGATAGCAAAGGCTCCTACGAGCAGTACTTC.

Only a few counts were recorded for this clonotype. The rearrangement joins TRBV7-6 to TRBJ2-7; D is perhaps TRBD2 (5 bases). V lost 1 base to trimming and J lost 3 bases, with 7 bases between them. Per germline, CDR1 SGHVS and CDR2 FNYEAQ. The CDR3 is 13 residues long. The CDR3 protein is CASSLEEGYEQYF. CDR3 bases: TGTGCCAGCAGCTTAGAAGAGGGCTACGAGCAGTACTTC.

This clonotype has a count of ten or more. The V gene is TRBV6-2 or TRBV6-3, the J gene TRBJ2-1; TRBD2 might be the D (5 bases). The CDR3 loop spans 16 amino acids. V dropped 0 bases and J dropped 4 bases, with 13 bases sitting between them. CDR1 is MNHEY, CDR2 SVGEGT, per germline. The CDR3 is CASSYSRVEGYNEQFF. In DNA form, the CDR3 reads TGTGCCAGCAGTTACTCCCGGGTTGAGGGATACAATGAGCAGTTCTTC.